These T cell receptor beta chains were read from a single sample in a study of CD8 T cells in Susac syndrome. TCRdb itself ran the immunoSEQ multiplex PCR reads through MiXCR, one entry per CDR3 protein. The sample lists 95,000 to 150,000 distinct CDR3 sequences, approximately 96% occurring once. The sequenced material came from CD4+ T cells from PBMCs. The receptors come from a human donor with Susac syndrome. The CDR3 runs from the conserved cysteine through the conserved F or W. The order of the fields is V gene, clone size, J gene, D gene, CDR3 protein, CDR3 DNA. The D gene is left open where the match is weak. Some rows have no size entry. The others give once, few or many, or a class for an expanded clone.

TRBV12-3/TRBV12-4,.,TRBJ1-2,.,CASSLYRELYTF,TGTGCCAGCAGTTTATACAGGGAGCTCTACACCTTC
TRBV28,.,TRBJ2-7,TRBD2,CASSLRLAGGGSYEQYF,TGTGCCAGCAGTCTCCGACTAGCGGGAGGGGGGTCCTACGAGCAGTACTTC
TRBV7-8,.,TRBJ1-1,.,CASSFNARMNTEAFF,TGTGCCAGCAGCTTTAACGCTCGAATGAACACTGAAGCTTTCTTT
TRBV12-3/TRBV12-4,.,TRBJ2-1,.,CASTPIGRNEQFF,TGTGCCAGCACCCCAATTGGTAGGAACGAGCAGTTCTTC
TRBV4-1,.,TRBJ2-1,.,CASSQDKNEQFF,TGCGCCAGCAGCCAAGATAAGAATGAGCAGTTCTTC
TRBV29-1,.,TRBJ2-7,TRBD2,CSVVPGGPYEQYF,TGCAGCGTTGTTCCGGGAGGGCCCTACGAGCAGTACTTC
TRBV19,.,TRBJ1-2,.,CASSITKTYGYTF,TGTGCCAGTAGTATTACGAAGACCTATGGCTACACCTTC
TRBV10-3,.,TRBJ1-1,.,CAISNRVDTEAFF,TGTGCCATCAGCAACAGGGTCGACACTGAAGCTTTCTTT
TRBV9,.,TRBJ2-3,TRBD1,CASSPRGTGLTDTQYF,TGTGCCAGCAGCCCCCGCGGGACAGGGCTCACAGATACGCAGTATTTT
TRBV25-1,.,TRBJ2-2,.,CASRENTGELFF,TGTGCCAGCAGGGAGAATACCGGGGAGCTGTTTTTT
TRBV7-2,.,TRBJ2-3,.,CASSPRLGAQYF,TGTGCCAGCAGCCCCAGGTTGGGTGCGCAGTATTTT
TRBV9,.,TRBJ1-5,TRBD1,CASSVAPDRDQPQHF,TGTGCCAGCAGCGTTGCCCCCGACAGGGATCAGCCCCAGCATTTT
TRBV29-1,.,TRBJ1-1,TRBD1,CSVLGQDTEAFF,TGCAGCGTACTTGGACAGGACACTGAAGCTTTCTTT
TRBV29-1,.,TRBJ2-7,TRBD1,CSARTGDTYEQYF,TGCAGCGCGAGGACAGGTGATACCTACGAGCAGTACTTC
TRBV30,.,TRBJ2-7,.,CAWTPTSSSEQYF,TGTGCCTGGACCCCAACCAGCTCGTCCGAGCAGTACTTC
TRBV25-1,once,TRBJ2-7,.,CASSETDEQYF,TGTGCCAGCAGTGAGACAGACGAGCAGTACTTC
TRBV29-1,.,TRBJ2-4,.,CSGRIGRNIQYF,TGCAGCGGGCGAATCGGGCGAAACATTCAGTACTTC
TRBV20-1,.,TRBJ2-2,TRBD2,CSARGGSDTGELFF,TGCAGTGCTAGAGGCGGGAGTGACACCGGGGAGCTGTTTTTT
TRBV7-8,.,TRBJ1-5,TRBD1,CASSRLGDSFYNQPQHF,TGTGCCAGCAGTCGCCTCGGGGACAGCTTTTACAATCAGCCCCAGCATTTT
TRBV24-1,.,TRBJ2-1,.,CATSDLTGINEQFF,TGTGCCACCAGTGACCTAACAGGGATCAATGAGCAGTTCTTC
TRBV18,.,TRBJ1-2,.,CASSPNGVVDGYTF,TGTGCCAGCTCACCAAATGGAGTCGTTGATGGCTACACCTTC
TRBV29-1,.,TRBJ2-5,.,CSVRDSQETQYF,TGCAGCGTTCGGGACTCCCAAGAGACCCAGTACTTC
TRBV29-1,.,TRBJ2-2,TRBD1,CSSAGTGGRTGELFF,TGCAGCTCCGCCGGGACAGGGGGAAGGACCGGGGAGCTGTTTTTT